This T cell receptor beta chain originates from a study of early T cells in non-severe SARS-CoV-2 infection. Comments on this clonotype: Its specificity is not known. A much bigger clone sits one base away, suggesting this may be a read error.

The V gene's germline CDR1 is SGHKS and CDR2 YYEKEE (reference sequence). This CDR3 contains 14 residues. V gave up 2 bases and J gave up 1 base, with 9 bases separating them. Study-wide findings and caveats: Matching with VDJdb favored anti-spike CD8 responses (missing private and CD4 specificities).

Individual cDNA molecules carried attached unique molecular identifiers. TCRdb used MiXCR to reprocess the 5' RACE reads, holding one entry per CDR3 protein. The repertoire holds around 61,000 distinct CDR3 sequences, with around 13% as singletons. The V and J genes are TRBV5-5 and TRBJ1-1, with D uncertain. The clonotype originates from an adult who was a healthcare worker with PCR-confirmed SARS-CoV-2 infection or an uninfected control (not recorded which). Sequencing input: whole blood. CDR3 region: CASSFGMPNTEAFF. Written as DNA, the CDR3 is TGTGCCAGCAGCTTCGGCATGCCGAACACTGAAGCTTTCTTT. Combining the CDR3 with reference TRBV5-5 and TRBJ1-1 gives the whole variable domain DAGVTQSPTHLIKTRGQQVTLRCSPISGHKSVSWYQQVLGQGPQFIFQYYEKEERGRGNFPDRFSARQFPNYSSELNVNALLLGDSALYLCASSFGMPNTEAFFGQGTRLTVV.